Presented here are 25 T cell receptor beta chains from one specimen sequenced in a study of T cells in tuberculosis. The data were produced by immunoSEQ multiplex PCR, yet TCRdb's version contains in-frame clones alone and is incomplete. Of under 40,000 clones listed, around 94% are singletons. The source material was PBMCs. The source is a donor aged 10 to 29 with latent tuberculosis or without tuberculosis infection.

The rearrangement links TRBV11-2 to TRBJ1-2, with a tentative D call TRBD1 (5 bases). V was trimmed by 1 base and J by 6 bases, leaving 15 bases between them. Germline values: CDR1 SGHAT, CDR2 FQNNGV. The CDR3 extends over 15 amino acids. In DNA, the CDR3 is TGTGCCAGCAGCTTAGTTAAGGGGATCAGTCATGGCTACACCTTC. It encodes CASSLVKGISHGYTF.

The chain employs TRBV10-3 and TRBJ2-5; D remains ambiguous. This CDR3 is built from 11 residues. Trimming cost V 4 bases and J 5 bases, with 5 bases left between them. CDR1 is ENHRY and CDR2 is SYGVKD in the germline V gene. The CDR3 is CAISGGETQYF. For the CDR3, the DNA is TGTGCCATCAGTGGAGGCGAGACCCAGTACTTC.

The chain uses TRBV7-2 and TRBJ2-3; TRBD2 agrees at 7 bases. The germline gives CDR1 SGHTA, CDR2 FQGNSA. Unmatched junction bases numbered 13, after V lost 5 bases and J lost 8 bases. The length of the CDR3 is 15 residues. CDR3 DNA sequence: TGTGCCAGCAGCCCCCCGGGGCGGGAGCGGGCTACGCAGTATTTT. This translates into CASSPPGRERATQYF.

This clone was counted once. J is TRBJ2-6 and V is TRBV29-1; tentative D call: TRBD1 (6 bases). Germline CDR1 is SQVTM and CDR2 is ANQGSEA. The CDR3 runs 14 residues. V was clipped by 6 bases and J by 3 bases, with 12 bases between them. CDR3 loop: CSVVQGNGANVLTF. DNA for the CDR3: TGCAGCGTAGTACAGGGTAATGGGGCCAACGTCCTGACTTTC.

The chain joins TRBV2 to TRBJ2-7, with TRBD1 matching over 8 bases. Looked up from germline, CDR1 is SNHLY and CDR2 is FYNNEI. There are 15 residues in the CDR3. V gave up 4 bases and J gave up 4 bases; unmatched junction bases: 9. CDR3 residues: CASSAGQGALYEQYF. The CDR3 nucleotides are TGTGCCAGCAGTGCGGGGCAGGGGGCTTTGTACGAGCAGTACTTC.

This clone was seen a single time. This chain uses TRBV25-1 with TRBJ1-2; 10 nucleotides agree with TRBD1. The CDR3 is made up of 14 amino acids. In germline, CDR1 is MGHDK, CDR2 SYGVNS. The V and J ends lost 3 bases and 3 bases, in that order; junction bases with no gene match: 1. The CDR3 DNA sequence: TGTGCCAGCAGTGAGACAGGGGGCTACTATGGCTACACCTTC. Amino acid sequence: CASSETGGYYGYTF.

The rearrangement uses TRBV30 and TRBJ1-2; D uncertain. V was trimmed by 0 bases and J by 8 bases, leaving 10 bases between them. Germline assignment: CDR1 GTSNPN and CDR2 SVGIG (reference sequence). The CDR3 covers 12 residues. CDR3 in amino acids: CAWSVTRVGYTF. The DNA of the CDR3 is TGTGCCTGGAGTGTAACACGGGTGGGCTACACCTTC.

The chain uses TRBV15 and TRBJ1-5; possible D gene TRBD1, 5 bases. Germline V gives CDR1 LNHNV, CDR2 YYDKDF (reference sequence). This CDR3 comprises 20 residues. V lost 0 bases, J lost 6 bases, and 27 bases lay in between. CDR3 protein: CATSRDYPGGPGEKRQPQHF. The CDR3 DNA reads as TGTGCCACCAGCAGAGATTATCCGGGGGGACCGGGGGAAAAGCGTCAGCCCCAGCATTTT.

This chain joins TRBV25-1 and TRBJ1-1; D not resolved. V was cut by 4 bases and J by 1 base, with 10 bases left in between. The CDR3 totals 14 residues. CDR1 and CDR2 (germline): MGHDK, SYGVNS. CDR3 sequence: CASSGRIPNTEAFF. CDR3 coding DNA: TGTGCCAGCAGTGGCAGGATACCGAACACTGAAGCTTTCTTT.

V usage is TRBV9 and J usage is TRBJ1-1; possibly TRBD1 for D (5 bases). V dropped 5 bases and J dropped 6 bases, with 11 bases sitting between them. Germline assignment: CDR1 SGDLS and CDR2 YYNGEE. The CDR3 loop spans 12 amino acids. This CDR3 is CASSGGVSEAFF. The CDR3 bases are TGTGCCAGCAGTGGGGGGGTGTCTGAAGCTTTCTTT.

V and J are TRBV30 and TRBJ1-3, with a possible D match to TRBD1 (5 bases). The CDR3 runs to 16 residues. V dropped 2 bases and J dropped 0 bases, with 14 bases sitting between them. The germline V gene has CDR1 GTSNPN and CDR2 SVGIG (reference sequence). CDR3 region: CAWSTGTPGSGNTIYF. In nucleotides, the CDR3 is TGTGCCTGGAGTACCGGGACTCCCGGCTCTGGAAACACCATATATTTT.

The rearrangement links TRBV2 to TRBJ1-1; 10 bases map to TRBD1. Unmatched junction bases numbered 12, after V lost 10 bases and J lost 7 bases. CDR1 and CDR2 (germline): SNHLY, FYNNEI. This CDR3 comprises 14 residues. CDR3 protein: CATTWDRGRDEAFF. The CDR3 coding sequence is TGTGCCACGACTTGGGACAGGGGAAGAGATGAAGCTTTCTTT.

J is TRBJ1-1 and V is TRBV5-3; 8 nucleotides match TRBD1. TRBV5-3 is flagged as an ORF with uncertain function. The CDR3 extends over 18 amino acids. V trimming: 4 bases; J trimming: 0 bases; junction bases outside the gene matches: 14. CDR3 bases: TGTGCCAGAAGCACCCTGGAAAACAGGGGGGGGGTGAACACTGAAGCTTTCTTT. Translation gives CARSTLENRGGVNTEAFF.

This chain's CDR3 is CASSLRRIFEEQYF. In nucleotides, the CDR3 is TGTGCCAGCAGCTTAAGGCGGATCTTCGAAGAGCAGTACTTC. J is TRBJ2-7 and V is TRBV7-2; D unclear. Trimming cost V 2 bases and J 7 bases, with 15 bases left between them. The CDR3 runs 14 residues. CDR1 is SGHTA and CDR2 is FQGNSA in the germline V gene. Complete variable domain (other parts from reference TRBV7-2 and TRBJ2-7): GAGVSQSPSNKVTEKGKDVELRCDPISGHTALYWYRQSLGQGLEFLIYFQGNSAPDKSGLPSDRFSAERTGGSVSTLTIQRTQQEDSAVYLCASSLRRIFEEQYFGPGTRLTVT.

The chain has TRBV18 and TRBJ1-1, with 12 bases that match TRBD1. CDR3 length: 14 amino acids. Trimming removed 6 bases from V and 4 bases from J; junction bases left unmatched: 3. Germline loops: CDR1 KGHSH, CDR2 LQKENI. The CDR3 DNA sequence: TGTGCCAGCTCGGGACAGGGGGCGATCACTGAAGCTTTCTTT. This translates into CASSGQGAITEAFF.

The gene calls are TRBV27 and TRBJ2-5, with 10 bases fitting TRBD1. Losses at the gene ends were 3 bases for V and 3 bases for J; bases not matched to a gene: 10. Per germline, CDR1 MNHEY and CDR2 SMNVEV (reference sequence). The CDR3 contains 17 residues. In DNA form, the CDR3 reads TGTGCCAGCAGTTTGAGGATCCGGGACAGGGGAAAAGAGACCCAGTACTTC. As protein: CASSLRIRDRGKETQYF.

The J gene is TRBJ2-7, the V gene TRBV5-1; no definite D call. Germline CDR1 reads SGHRS; CDR2 reads YFSETQ. The CDR3 runs to 15 residues. V was clipped by 0 bases and J by 0 bases, with 10 bases between them. The CDR3 DNA reads TGCGCCAGCAGCTTGGTTTCACAGATCTCCTACGAGCAGTACTTC. This encodes CASSLVSQISYEQYF.

The V gene is TRBV30, the J gene TRBJ1-2; 8 nucleotides agree with TRBD1. V dropped 5 bases and J dropped 7; count of bases not matched to a gene: 9. CDR1 and CDR2 from the germline V gene are GTSNPN and SVGIG (reference sequence). This CDR3 is 13 amino acids long. CDR3 DNA sequence: TGTGCCTGGGCCGACAGGGGATTCGGTGGCTACACCTTC. This gives the protein CAWADRGFGGYTF.

This clone has a single count. This chain uses TRBV5-1 with TRBJ2-1; weak D call: TRBD2 (6 bases). The CDR3 covers 15 residues. V shed 4 bases and J shed 3 bases, with 14 bases lying between them. The germline CDR1 and CDR2 sequences are SGHRS and YFSETQ. Here the CDR3 reads CASSPGLRGYNEQFF. The CDR3 nucleotides read TGCGCCAGCAGCCCGGGACTCCGTGGCTACAATGAGCAGTTCTTC.

The chain couples TRBV5-1 to TRBJ2-1; 14 bases match TRBD2. Germline V gene sequence: CDR1 SGHRS, CDR2 YFSETQ. With V trimmed by 3 bases and J by 6 bases, 14 bases remained unmatched. This CDR3 contains 19 residues. The CDR3 DNA follows: TGCGCCAGCAGCTGGTTGGGGACTAGCGGGAGTTTTATGTTCAATGAGCAGTTCTTC. Its protein is CASSWLGTSGSFMFNEQFF.

This clone has only one observation. This sequence joins TRBV11-2 and TRBJ2-7; maybe TRBD1 (5 bases). Germline values: CDR1 SGHAT, CDR2 FQNNGV. The CDR3 is 15 amino acids. V gave up 3 bases and J gave up 3 bases, with 15 bases separating them. This CDR3 reads CASSLLQGIYYEQYF. For the CDR3, the DNA is TGTGCCAGCAGCTTGCTTCAGGGAATCTACTACGAGCAGTACTTC.

The CDR3 nucleotides read TGTGCCACCAGCATGATCTTGGCTCCGAACACTGAAGCTTTCTTT. Its translation is CATSMILAPNTEAFF. The chain is built from TRBV15 and TRBJ1-1, with unresolved D. The CDR3 is 15 amino acids. Trimming left V 4 bases short and J 1 base short, with 13 bases between. CDR1 is LNHNV and CDR2 is YYDKDF in the germline V gene (reference sequence).

The CDR3 DNA sequence: TGTGCCAGCAGTTTCCCCTCTTGGACAGGGAGGGACACTGAAGCTTTCTTT. It encodes CASSFPSWTGRDTEAFF. The V call is TRBV27, the J call TRBJ1-1, with 8 bases aligning to TRBD1. V lost 3 bases, J lost 3 bases, and 12 bases stayed unmatched. Germline-derived CDR1 and CDR2 are MNHEY and SMNVEV (reference sequence). This CDR3 is 17 amino acids long.

The CDR3 nucleotides read TGTGCCAGCTGTCAGGGGCCCTACGAGCAGTACTTC. Its translation: CASCQGPYEQYF. The chain couples TRBV28 to TRBJ2-7, with D possibly matching TRBD1 (6 bases). The germline V and J ends were trimmed by 8 bases and 2 bases, with 10 bases remaining between them. This CDR3 region has 12 residues. Germline V gene lookup returns CDR1 MDHEN and CDR2 SYDVKM.

The genes are TRBV4-2 and TRBJ2-7, with 7 bases matching TRBD1. Unmatched junction bases numbered 5, after V lost 1 base and J lost 2 bases. The CDR3 is 15 residues long. Per the germline V gene, CDR1 is LGHNA and CDR2 is YNFKEQ. CDR3 sequence (DNA): TGTGCCAGCAGCCAAGCCCAGGGGGACCCCTACGAGCAGTACTTC. Translated, it gives CASSQAQGDPYEQYF.